The 14 T cell receptor beta chains reported below all come from one sample, sequenced in a study of T cells in Graves' hyperthyroidism and ophthalmopathy (dated by TCRdb to the late 2010s). Library preparation employed multiplex PCR. The reads were generated on an Illumina HiSeq 2000. The TCR beta CDR3 regions were amplified from RNA transcripts. For the first round of RT-PCR on the TCR CDR3, the HTBI primer set was used together with the Qiagen OneStep RT-PCR kit. TCRdb's own reprocessing of the public reads used fastp at Q25 and MiXCR and kept productive beta chains. Rows matching on CDR3 protein sequence are summarized as one entry with the most common DNA and genes. The sample yields under 400,000 distinct CDR3 sequences; 15% to 17% were counted once. Roughly 26% of the sample is in the top ten clones. The sequenced sample consisted of blood. All receptors come from a woman in her late teens or twenties with Graves' hyperthyroidism that later progressed to Graves' ophthalmopathy.

This clonotype was seen repeatedly, ten times or more. The chain combines TRBV2 with TRBJ2-1, with D perhaps matching TRBD1 (5 bases). This CDR3 is 16 amino acids long. From germline, CDR1 is SNHLY and CDR2 FYNNEI. Trimming removed 5 bases at V and 0 bases at J, with 14 bases between. The CDR3 DNA reads TGTGCCAGCAGTCAGGACACACTCCTCTCCTACAATGAGCAGTTCTTC. This encodes CASSQDTLLSYNEQFF.

The chain joins TRBV5-5 to TRBJ1-1, with D possibly TRBD1 on 5 matching bases. The CDR3 runs to 14 residues. V dropped 1 base and J dropped 1 base, with 8 bases sitting between them. CDR1 is SGHKS and CDR2 is YYEKEE in the germline V gene (reference sequence). Here the CDR3 reads CASSLRGENTEAFF. For the CDR3, the DNA is TGTGCCAGCAGCTTGCGAGGGGAGAACACTGAAGCTTTCTTT.

This clonotype is a singleton in its sample. This chain joins TRBV9 and TRBJ1-5; 10 bases agree with TRBD1. The germline CDR1 and CDR2 sequences are SGDLS and YYNGEE. This CDR3 spans 17 amino acids. V lost 4 bases to trimming and J lost 1 base; unmatched junction nucleotides: 8. The DNA for the CDR3 is TGTGCCAGCAGCCCTCATGGACAGGGGGGGAGCAATCAGCCCCAGCATTTT. This codes for CASSPHGQGGSNQPQHF.

The chain uses TRBV12-3 or TRBV12-4 and TRBJ2-7; no clear D gene. The J call may be faulty, since TRBJ2-1 better matches the DNA end. The CDR3 length is 12 residues. CDR3 residues: CASSLVPYEQFF. The CDR3 region has the DNA TGTGCCAGCAGTTTAGTTCCCTACGAGCAGTTCTTC.

Many counts were recorded for this clonotype. This chain connects TRBV5-1 to TRBJ1-2; no clear D gene. This CDR3 spans 13 amino acids. From germline, CDR1 is SGHRS and CDR2 YFSETQ. The germline V and J ends were trimmed by 0 bases and 8 bases, with 11 bases remaining between them. The CDR3 DNA sequence: TGCGCCAGCAGCTTGGAGGCCCTTGCCGGCTACACCTTC. Translated, it gives CASSLEALAGYTF.

This clonotype was seen ten or more times. This chain links TRBV27 with TRBJ2-1; 9 bases line up with TRBD2. The trim removed 5 bases at V and 3 bases at J, leaving 5 bases unmatched. The CDR3 runs 15 residues. CDR1 and CDR2 from the germline V gene are MNHEY and SMNVEV (reference sequence). The CDR3 nucleotides are TGTGCCAGCAGTAGACTAGCGGAGATCTACAATGAGCAGTTCTTC. This codes for CASSRLAEIYNEQFF.

This rearrangement joins TRBV24-1 to TRBJ2-1; 7 nucleotides agree with TRBD2. V lost 4 bases to trimming and J lost 2 bases; unmatched junction nucleotides: 16. CDR1 and CDR2 (germline): KGHDR, SFDVKD. The CDR3 runs to 19 residues. CDR3 DNA: TGTGCCACCAGTGACCATTCCCTGCGCCTAGCGGCCCCCTACAATGAGCAGTTCTTC. This encodes CATSDHSLRLAAPYNEQFF.

V and J are TRBV25-1 and TRBJ1-1, with D unclear. Trimming took off 4 bases at V and 3 bases at J, with 12 bases between the two ends. Germline V lookup: CDR1 MGHDK, CDR2 SYGVNS. The CDR3 covers 14 residues. CDR3 region: CASSASTRHTEAFF. The CDR3 nucleotides are TGTGCCAGCAGTGCCTCGACGAGACACACTGAAGCTTTCTTT. The full variable domain, completed using reference TRBV25-1 and TRBJ1-1, is EADIYQTPRYLVIGTGKKITLECSQTMGHDKMYWYQQDPGMELHLIHYSYGVNSTEKGDLSSESTVSRIRTEHFPLTLESARPSHTSQYLCASSASTRHTEAFFGQGTRLTVV.

This clonotype was counted at least ten times. This rearrangement joins TRBV11-2 to TRBJ2-1, with D perhaps matching TRBD1 or TRBD2 (5 bases each). Between the trimmed V and J ends, which lost 5 bases and 6 bases, there was a span of 11 bases. CDR3 length equals 13 residues. Germline CDR1 reads SGHAT; CDR2 reads FQNNGV. The CDR3 protein is CASSQGTFNEQFF. The DNA for the CDR3 is TGTGCCAGCAGCCAAGGGACCTTCAATGAGCAGTTCTTC.

This clonotype was counted at least ten times. The rearrangement links TRBV12-3 or TRBV12-4 to TRBJ2-7, with TRBD2 identical over 12 bases. The CDR3 length is 15 residues. Unmatched junction bases numbered 6, after V lost 5 bases and J lost 4 bases. Here the CDR3 reads CASSPLAGGPYEQYF. The CDR3 region has the DNA TGTGCCAGCAGTCCCCTAGCGGGAGGGCCTTACGAGCAGTACTTC.

The chain uses TRBV4-3 and TRBJ2-5, with D perhaps TRBD2 (6 bases). The CDR3 extends over 16 amino acids. V was pared by 1 base and J by 3 bases, with 15 bases between. The germline V gene has CDR1 LGHNA and CDR2 YSLEER. Here the CDR3 reads CASSQGNGLSKETQYF. The CDR3 DNA follows: TGCGCCAGCAGCCAAGGCAACGGACTATCCAAAGAGACCCAGTACTTC.

The V gene is TRBV7-2, the J gene TRBJ2-2, with a weak D call TRBD1 (6 bases). This CDR3 has 17 amino acids. V dropped 5 bases and J dropped 6 bases, with 22 bases sitting between them. Germline loops: CDR1 SGHTA, CDR2 FQGNSA. The DNA of the CDR3 is TGTGCCAGCAGCCAAGACCGTCGGGACACAGGGTCCGGGGAGCTGTTTTTT. Translating it yields CASSQDRRDTGSGELFF.

This clonotype was counted between two and nine times. The chain uses TRBV19 and TRBJ2-1; D is uncertain. The V end lost 0 bases, the J end lost 4 bases, and 10 bases lay between the germline ends. The CDR3 covers 15 residues. CDR1 and CDR2 (germline): LNHDA, SQIVND (reference sequence). The CDR3 sequence: CASSIEAEPYNEQFF. The CDR3 bases are TGTGCCAGTAGTATAGAGGCGGAGCCGTACAATGAGCAGTTCTTC. The whole variable domain, filled in from reference TRBV19 and TRBJ2-1, reads DGGITQSPKYLFRKEGQNVTLSCEQNLNHDAMYWYRQDPGQGLRLIYYSQIVNDFQKGDIAEGYSVSREKKESFPLTVTSAQKNPTAFYLCASSIEAEPYNEQFFGPGTRLTVL.

Only a few counts were recorded for this clonotype. V and J are TRBV5-1 and TRBJ2-5; no firm D call. V lost 3 bases, J lost 5 bases, and 14 bases lay in between. Germline assignment: CDR1 SGHRS and CDR2 YFSETQ. The CDR3 sequence is 14 residues long. As DNA, the CDR3 is TGCGCCAGCAGCTCCTCAAGGGTTGGCGAGACCCAGTACTTC. As protein: CASSSSRVGETQYF.